This TCR beta chain was captured in a study of T cells in Graves' hyperthyroidism and ophthalmopathy. Germline trimming cut 6 bases from V and 1 base from J; bases unmatched to any gene: 5. CDR3 length: 14 residues. Germline V CDR1 and CDR2: MDHEN, SYDVKM. TCR beta CDR3 sequences were amplified from RNA transcripts. First-round RT-PCR with HTBI primers amplified the TCR CDR3 region. In TCRdb, the multiplex PCR reads were re-called with MiXCR into one record per CDR3 protein. Of 95,000 to 110,000 distinct CDR3 sequences listed, about 17% were seen once; the top ten hold roughly 40%. This clonotype has ten or more counts. Its antigen is unidentified. Whole-study findings and limits: Expanded thyroid clonotypes (above 0.001) were mostly also found in blood.

The study excluded patients with uncontrolled infection, other autoimmune disease, pregnancy or lactation. The receptor's source is a woman aged 50 to 65 with Graves' hyperthyroidism. V usage is TRBV28 and J usage is TRBJ2-7, with 8 bases lining up with TRBD1. The specimen sequenced was blood. The CDR3 nucleotides read TGTGCCAGCAGAAATACAGGGGGATCCTACGAGCAGTACTTC. It is translated as CASRNTGGSYEQYF.